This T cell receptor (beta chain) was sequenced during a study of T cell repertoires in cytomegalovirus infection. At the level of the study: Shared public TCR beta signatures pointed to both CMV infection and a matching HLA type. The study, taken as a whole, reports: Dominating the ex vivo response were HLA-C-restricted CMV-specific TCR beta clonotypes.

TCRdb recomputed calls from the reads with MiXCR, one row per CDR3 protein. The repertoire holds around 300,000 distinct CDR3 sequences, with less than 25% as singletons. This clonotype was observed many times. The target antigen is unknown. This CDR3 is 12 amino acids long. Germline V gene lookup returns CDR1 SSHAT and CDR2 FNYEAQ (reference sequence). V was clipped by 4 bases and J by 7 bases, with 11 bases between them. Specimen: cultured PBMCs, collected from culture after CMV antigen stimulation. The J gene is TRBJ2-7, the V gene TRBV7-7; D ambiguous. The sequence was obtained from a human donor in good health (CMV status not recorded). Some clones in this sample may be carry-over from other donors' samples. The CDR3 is CASSSTGFEQYF. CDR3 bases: TGTGCCAGCAGCTCAACTGGTTTTGAGCAGTACTTC. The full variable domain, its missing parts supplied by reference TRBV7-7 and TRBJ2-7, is GAGVSQSPRYKVTKRGQDVTLRCDPISSHATLYWYQQALGQGPEFLTYFNYEAQPDKSGLPSDRFSAERPEGSISTLTIQRTEQRDSAMYRCASSSTGFEQYFGPGTRLTVT.